The rows below give T cell receptor beta chains drawn from one sample of a study of T-cell memory formation after mild COVID-19. TCRdb passed the 5' RACE reads through MiXCR, listing each CDR3 protein once. The data show hundreds of thousands of distinct CDR3 sequences, roughly 18% seen once. Material for sequencing was PBMCs or a T cell subset sorted from them (not recorded which). All receptors come from an adult woman who had mild COVID-19 (a few samples of this study predate the infection). Cell type and time point are not known. CDR3s include the opening cysteine and the closing phenylalanine or tryptophan. A D gene is named only where the DNA matches it firmly. Rows may omit the clone size; those that give it use once, few, many or a size class.

>TRBJ1-2|-|13|TRBV3-1|-
TGTGCCAGCAGCCAGCAGACAGCCTCTGGCTACACCTTC
CASSQQTASGYTF
>TRBJ1-1|TRBD1|15|TRBV5-4|-
TGTGCCAGCAGCTCACAGGGGGCCGGGAACACTGAAGCTTTCTTT
CASSSQGAGNTEAFF
>TRBJ2-7|-|14|TRBV6-5|-
TGTGCCAGCAGTTACCGCAGGGTCTCCTACGAGCAGTACTTC
CASSYRRVSYEQYF
>TRBJ1-1|-|16|TRBV7-3|few
TGTGCCAGCAGCCCGAGGCCGCGTGGGGCAAACACTGAAGCTTTCTTT
CASSPRPRGANTEAFF
>TRBJ2-7|TRBD2|17|TRBV7-2|-
TGTGCCAGCAGCTTAGGAGGGGCTAGCGGGAGGGGGAGGGAGCAGTACTTC
CASSLGGASGRGREQYF
>TRBJ2-1|TRBD1|15|TRBV2|-
TGTGCCAGCAGTGGCGGGACAGGGTCCCACAATGAGCAGTTCTTC
CASSGGTGSHNEQFF
>TRBJ2-6|TRBD1|17|TRBV11-2|-
TGTGCCAGCAGCTTAGGCGGGACAGGGTCTGGGGCCAACGTCCTGACTTTC
CASSLGGTGSGANVLTF
>TRBJ2-5|-|12|TRBV7-9|few
TGTGCCGGCACAGTGAACCAAGAGACCCAGTACTTC
CAGTVNQETQYF
>TRBJ2-7|-|17|TRBV7-6|few
TGTGCCAGCAGCCACCGGGGGGGACAGGAGGGAACCTACGAGCAGTACTTC
CASSHRGGQEGTYEQYF
>TRBJ2-7|-|14|TRBV5-1|-
TGCGCCAGCAGTGAGGGGGGGCGTGACTACGAGCAGTACTTC
CASSEGGRDYEQYF
>TRBJ2-1|-|17|TRBV4-3|-
TGCGCCAGCAGCCAAGATCGAATCACGAGCTCCTACAATGAGCAGTTCTTC
CASSQDRITSSYNEQFF
>TRBJ2-2|TRBD1|16|TRBV4-3|-
TGCGCCAGCAGCCAAGATGGGACAGGGTGGACCGGGGAGCTGTTTTTT
CASSQDGTGWTGELFF
>TRBJ2-7|TRBD1|17|TRBV4-1|few
TGCGCCAGCAGCCAAGATCCGACCGGGACAGGGTCCTACGAGCAGTACTTC
CASSQDPTGTGSYEQYF
>TRBJ1-2|-|12|TRBV20-1|few
TGCAGTGCTGGTCGGGGAGGCTATGGCTACACCTTC
CSAGRGGYGYTF
>TRBJ2-1|TRBD1|16|TRBV6-6|-
TGTGCCAGCAGTTCCCGGACAGGCAGCTCCTACAATGAGCAGTTCTTC
CASSSRTGSSYNEQFF
>TRBJ2-2|TRBD1|16|TRBV5-6|many
TGTGCCAGCAGCTTGGACCGGGACAGGATCACCGGGGAGCTGTTTTTT
CASSLDRDRITGELFF
>TRBJ2-5|TRBD1|15|TRBV5-1|-
TGCGCCAGCAGCCCAGTTGGGGACAGGGGGGAGACCCAGTACTTC
CASSPVGDRGETQYF
>TRBJ2-7|-|14|TRBV6-2/TRBV6-3|-
TGTGCCAGCAGTTACGGTGAGCACTCCTACGAGCAGTACTTC
CASSYGEHSYEQYF
>TRBJ2-1|TRBD1|15|TRBV12-3/TRBV12-4|-
TGTGCCAGCAGTATGGACAGGGGGTATTACAATGAGCAGTTCTTC
CASSMDRGYYNEQFF
>TRBJ2-1|TRBD1|16|TRBV7-3|few
TGTGCCAGCAGCCGCGTGGCCTCACAGGGGAACAATGAGCAGTTCTTC
CASSRVASQGNNEQFF
>TRBJ1-5|-|14|TRBV25-1|-
TGTGCCAGCAGCGGGAGAAACCCCAATCAGCCCCAGCATTTT
CASSGRNPNQPQHF
>TRBJ1-1|-|14|TRBV3-1|few
TGTGCCAGCAGGGAACAGGGAGGGAACACTGAAGCTTTCTTT
CASREQGGNTEAFF
>TRBJ2-1|-|12|TRBV7-6|many
TGTGCCAGCAGCTTCGGCGGGGATGAGCAGTTCTTC
CASSFGGDEQFF
>TRBJ2-5|TRBD1|16|TRBV18|-
TGTGCCAGCTCACCCCCGGGACAGGGGTATGGAGAGACCCAGTACTTC
CASSPPGQGYGETQYF
>TRBJ1-1|-|14|TRBV20-1|many
TGCAGTGCTCAAAGGTCTGGGGAGAACACTGAAGCTTTCTTT
CSAQRSGENTEAFF
>TRBJ1-5|-|14|TRBV15|-
TGTGCCACCAGCATGACAGGCAACAATCAGCCCCAGCATTTT
CATSMTGNNQPQHF
>TRBJ1-1|-|13|TRBV12-3/TRBV12-4|few
TGTGCCAGCAGTTTAAGTACAGGGTCAGAAGCTTTCTTT
CASSLSTGSEAFF
>TRBJ2-7|-|14|TRBV29-1|many
TGCAGCGTTCAACAGGGACGGGGGAGCTACGAGCAGTACTTC
CSVQQGRGSYEQYF
>TRBJ2-2|TRBD2|16|TRBV5-1|many
TGCGCCAGCAGCTTGGGACTAGCGGGACCCACCGGGGAGCTGTTTTTT
CASSLGLAGPTGELFF
>TRBJ2-7|TRBD1|15|TRBV4-1|-
TGCGCCAGCAGCCAGGGGACAGGTCCTCCCTACGAGCAGTACTTC
CASSQGTGPPYEQYF
>TRBJ2-1|TRBD2|15|TRBV5-1|many
TGCGCCAGCGTGCGAGTCGGGGGGGCTGCCGATGAGCAGTTCTTC
CASVRVGGAADEQFF
>TRBJ2-1|-|14|TRBV6-2/TRBV6-3|few
TGTGCCAGCAGGGAGGGGAGCTCCTACAATGAGCAGTTCTTC
CASREGSSYNEQFF
>TRBJ2-5|TRBD2|15|TRBV12-3/TRBV12-4|-
TGTGCCAGCAGAGCTCGGACTAGCGGGCAAGAGACCCAGTACTTC
CASRARTSGQETQYF
>TRBJ2-3|TRBD2|16|TRBV7-2|-
TGTGCCAGCAGCTTAGTCGGTAGCGGGAGCCCAGATACGCAGTATTTT
CASSLVGSGSPDTQYF
>TRBJ1-4|-|13|TRBV4-1|-
TGCGCCAGCAGTCGTACAGGGCTTGAAAAACTGTTTTTT
CASSRTGLEKLFF
>TRBJ1-5|-|17|TRBV19|few
TGTGCCAGTAGTATAGATGTGTCAGACTATAGCAATCAGCCCCAGCATTTT
CASSIDVSDYSNQPQHF
>TRBJ2-1|TRBD2|17|TRBV7-2|few
TGTGCCAGCAGCAAGACTAGCGGGAGTGCCACCTACAATGAGCAGTTCTTC
CASSKTSGSATYNEQFF
>TRBJ2-3|-|13|TRBV12-3/TRBV12-4|-
TGTGCCAGCGTCGGACGGTTTGTGAATACGCAGTATTTT
CASVGRFVNTQYF
>TRBJ2-7|-|12|TRBV7-9|-
TGTGCCAGCAGATTGGGTAGCTTTGAGCAGTACTTC
CASRLGSFEQYF
>TRBJ2-6|-|16|TRBV29-1|few
TGCAGCGTTGAAGATAGAGAGGGGGCTGGGGCCAACGTCCTGACTTTC
CSVEDREGAGANVLTF
>TRBJ2-3|-|20|TRBV5-6|few
TGTGCCAGCAGCTTGGCCCCAGAACACCAAACCAGATACGCACGGTTTTCGCAGTATTTT
CASSLAPEHQTRYARFSQYF
>TRBJ2-5|-|16|TRBV4-2|-
TGTGCCAGCAGCCAAGGGGCCAGCCTATACCAAGAGACCCAGTACTTC
CASSQGASLYQETQYF
>TRBJ1-1|-|14|TRBV5-1|few
TGCGCCAGCGGCCGAGGGTCGGTGAACACTGAAGCTTTCTTT
CASGRGSVNTEAFF
>TRBJ2-7|-|18|TRBV12-3/TRBV12-4|few
TGTGCCAGCAGTTTAGACAGACGATTCCAATGGGGGGACTACGAGCAGTACTTC
CASSLDRRFQWGDYEQYF
>TRBJ2-5|TRBD2|16|TRBV6-2/TRBV6-3|few
TGTGCCAGCAGTTCGAAGATAGCGGGTTCCCAAGAGACCCAGTACTTC
CASSSKIAGSQETQYF
>TRBJ2-6|-|15|TRBV5-4|-
TGTGCCAGCAGCCGGGGAGTGACCGGGGCCAACGTCCTGACTTTC
CASSRGVTGANVLTF
>TRBJ1-5|-|13|TRBV12-3/TRBV12-4|few
TGTGCCAGCAGTTTACATGTGGATCAGCCCCAGCATTTT
CASSLHVDQPQHF
>TRBJ2-7|-|14|TRBV2|few
TGTGCCAGCAGTCGACTAGTTGGAGGTCTCGAGCAGTACTTC
CASSRLVGGLEQYF
>TRBJ2-7|-|11|TRBV27|few
TGTGCCAGCAGTTTGGACGGCTTAAAGTACTTC
CASSLDGLKYF
>TRBJ2-3|TRBD2|16|TRBV7-3|few
TGTGCCAGCAGCTGGGGACTAGCGGGGGGCACAGATACGCAGTATTTT
CASSWGLAGGTDTQYF
>TRBJ2-1|TRBD2|15|TRBV4-1|-
TGCGCCAGCAGCCCCCCGGGGGGGATGTACAATGAGCAGTTCTTC
CASSPPGGMYNEQFF
>TRBJ1-5|-|15|TRBV29-1|once
TGCAGCGTTGTAACCAGTCAAGATAGCAATCAGCCCCAGCATTTT
CSVVTSQDSNQPQHF
>TRBJ2-5|-|13|TRBV5-1|few
TGCGCCAGCAGCTTACGGGACCAAGAGACCCAGTACTTC
CASSLRDQETQYF